What follows describes a single TCR beta chain. The target of this receptor is not known. Per-base qualities were not stored, and no clone one base away is much larger. Peripheral blood CD8+ and CD4+ T cells from healthy donors, Susac syndrome patients and multiple sclerosis patients were profiled by high-throughput TCR beta sequencing. The multiple sclerosis controls were treatment-naive patients who had stable or active relapsing-remitting disease and met the revised McDonald criteria. CD8+ TEMRA cells were enriched by FACS, while bulk CD8+ and CD4+ T cells were purified by magnetic negative isolation. Blood was drawn into EDTA tubes, processed within 24 hours, and PBMCs were isolated by density gradient centrifugation. PBMCs intended for TCR sequencing were cryopreserved in liquid nitrogen and thawed later in a water bath at 37 degrees C. A purity of at least 90% was achieved for sorted or isolated CD4+, CD8+ and CD8+ TEMRA cells.

This sample was taken from a study of CD8 T cells in Susac syndrome (dated by TCRdb to 2018 to 2020). Study-wide context: Repertoire sequencing was used to test whether CD8+ T cell activation and differentiation in Susac syndrome was antigen driven. Results the study describes overall, beyond this receptor: The TCR sequencing and HLA analysis was acknowledged to have included a relatively small number of individuals.

RNA was extracted using the RNeasy kit, and about 0.45 to 1 microgram was reverse transcribed with random hexamers. TCR beta CDR3 regions were amplified with the immunoSEQ multiplex PCR assay covering 54 Vbeta and 13 Jbeta segments. PCR amplification bias was corrected using a synthetic template baseline for primer optimization and computational correction. The source study handled its data this way. Only productive sequences were kept, with reads annotated to V, D and J genes according to IMGT and analyzed in immunoSEQ Analyzer. Clonality was computed as one minus Shannon entropy normalized by log2 of the number of productive unique sequences. For each patient and control, public and private clones were evaluated among the 100 most prevalent clones. Clones were defined as Susac-specific when absent from the healthy and MS cohorts, from roughly 1,100 published viral clones and from other ImmuneACCESS disease sequences. TCRdb reworked the public reads: Q25 trimming with fastp, MiXCR clone assembly, productive beta chains retained. Duplicate CDR3 protein sequences are folded into a single record with the most common DNA and genes. For this entry, the V and J calls and clone size follow TCRdb and not the study's own pipeline. The sample yields approximately 150,000 distinct CDR3 sequences; roughly 94% were counted once. Jointly, the top ten make up about 0.094% of the sample.

V drops 4 bases and J drops 7 bases, leaving 20 bases in between. Counted from cysteine to phenylalanine, this CDR3 has 15 amino acids. Left in the record is the CDR3 DNA by itself, 45 bases read in frame from the first base. CDR1 and CDR2 are drawn from the germline V gene: SQVTM, ANQGSEA. The TCR originated in a human donor with multiple sclerosis. The chain uses TRBV29-1 and TRBJ2-1, and perhaps TRBD2 as D gene, on 6 matching bases. Source material: CD4+ T cells from PBMCs. The DNA is TGCAGCGTTGGGGGATGGCGGGACTCGAATAATGAGCAGTTCTTC. Translated, this is CSVGGWRDSNNEQFF.